This is a list of T cell receptor beta chains from one sample in a study of blood T cell repertoires in COVID-19. Only in-frame clones appear in the TCRdb table, and some are missing; sequencing was by immunoSEQ multiplex PCR. The sample records approximately 110,000 clones, roughly 92% being singletons. Input material: peripheral blood. These receptors all stem from a man aged 50 or older with COVID-19, enrolled during active disease. CDR3s include the opening cysteine and the closing phenylalanine or tryptophan. Fields, in order: clone size, J gene, V gene, D gene, CDR3 DNA, CDR3 protein. A D gene is named only where the DNA matches it firmly. The size field is filled for only some rows; it gives once, few, many or a size class.

clone_size: -; j_call: TRBJ2-1; v_call: TRBV10-1; d_call: -; cdr3_nt: TGCGCCAGCAGTGAGTCGGGAGGCCCCTTCAATGAGCAGTTCTTC; cdr3_aa: CASSESGGPFNEQFF
clone_size: -; j_call: TRBJ1-6; v_call: TRBV5-1; d_call: -; cdr3_nt: TGCGCCAGCAGCTTGGCCGAGGGCTCACCCCTCCACTTT; cdr3_aa: CASSLAEGSPLHF
clone_size: few; j_call: TRBJ1-5; v_call: TRBV7-2; d_call: -; cdr3_nt: TGTGCCAGCAGCCAGGGATTGGGGCAGCCCCAGCATTTT; cdr3_aa: CASSQGLGQPQHF
clone_size: -; j_call: TRBJ1-6; v_call: TRBV27; d_call: -; cdr3_nt: TGTGCCAGCAGTTTAGATAGCTCCTATAATTCACCCCTCCACTTT; cdr3_aa: CASSLDSSYNSPLHF
clone_size: -; j_call: TRBJ1-1; v_call: TRBV20-1; d_call: -; cdr3_nt: TGCAGTGCTAGTGAGCCCGGCACTGAAGCTTTCTTT; cdr3_aa: CSASEPGTEAFF
clone_size: -; j_call: TRBJ2-1; v_call: TRBV6-5; d_call: TRBD1; cdr3_nt: TGTGCCAGCATCAAGACAGGGACATACAATGAGCAGTTCTTC; cdr3_aa: CASIKTGTYNEQFF
clone_size: -; j_call: TRBJ2-3; v_call: TRBV6-4; d_call: TRBD2; cdr3_nt: TGTGCCAGCAGTGACTCTCTAGCGGGAAGAGATACGCAGTATTTT; cdr3_aa: CASSDSLAGRDTQYF
clone_size: -; j_call: TRBJ2-2; v_call: TRBV10-3; d_call: TRBD1; cdr3_nt: TGTGCCATCAGCTCAGGGGGCGCCTACACCGGGGAGCTGTTTTTT; cdr3_aa: CAISSGGAYTGELFF
clone_size: -; j_call: TRBJ1-2; v_call: TRBV15; d_call: TRBD1; cdr3_nt: TGTGCCACCAGCAGAGATGGACCGACAGGGAACTATGGCTACACCTTC; cdr3_aa: CATSRDGPTGNYGYTF
clone_size: once; j_call: TRBJ2-2; v_call: TRBV14; d_call: -; cdr3_nt: TGTGCCAGCAGCCGAATGAGGAACACCGGGGAGCTGTTTTTT; cdr3_aa: CASSRMRNTGELFF
clone_size: -; j_call: TRBJ2-5; v_call: TRBV11-2; d_call: TRBD1; cdr3_nt: TGTGCCAGCAGCAGACAGGGTTGGGAGACCCAGTACTTC; cdr3_aa: CASSRQGWETQYF
clone_size: -; j_call: TRBJ1-5; v_call: TRBV2; d_call: TRBD1; cdr3_nt: TGTGCCAGCAGTGAAAATGTGTCAGGGGGACAGCCCCAGCATTTT; cdr3_aa: CASSENVSGGQPQHF